This T cell receptor (beta chain) stems from a study of tumor-infiltrating lymphocytes in primary liver carcinoma. Using a constant-region primer together with ProtoScript II reverse transcriptase, TCR beta cDNA was made from 500 ng of total RNA. Slightly modified ARM-PCR with three nested multiplex PCR rounds yielded TCR beta libraries. TCRdb re-called the multiplex PCR reads with MiXCR, one entry per CDR3 protein. The sample records around 79,000 distinct CDR3 sequences, under 75% being singletons. Co-extracting RNA and DNA was done with roughly 17-31 mg of unsorted bulk tissue as input. In regard to this clonotype: A read error may produce the germline difference seen at one junction end.

The sequencing sample was made of tumor-adjacent normal liver tissue. The TCR sequence derives from a man in his forties with primary liver carcinoma and hepatitis B virus infection.

CDR3 sequence reads: CASSYRLAGISYGQYF. The DNA for the CDR3 is TGTGCCAGCAGTTACAGGCTCGCGGGAATATCCTACGGGCAGTACTTC. The chain is built from TRBV6-2 or TRBV6-3 and TRBJ2-7; tentatively, D is TRBD2 (6 bases). The CDR3 spans 16 residues. Per the germline V gene, CDR1 is MNHEY and CDR2 is SVGEGT.